This T cell receptor (beta chain) is drawn from a study of blood T cell repertoires in COVID-19. On the study more broadly: Specimens from acute and convalescent COVID-19 originated in the United States, Italy and Spain. PBMCs, B-cell-depleted T cells, or T cells were the source of the cDNA or gDNA that made up the material.

The protocol was immunoSEQ multiplex PCR, while the TCRdb copy is restricted to in-frame clones and leaves out a portion. The sample records about 160,000 clones, approximately 82% being singletons. From germline, CDR1 is ENHRY and CDR2 SYGVKD. This CDR3 has 14 amino acids. V lost 3 bases, J lost 4 bases, and 12 bases lay in between. The genes are TRBV10-3 and TRBJ2-5; D remains unclear. Sequenced material: peripheral blood. This TCR was sampled from an elderly woman with acute or convalescent COVID-19. CDR3 in amino acids: CAISDQPSRETQYF. CDR3 bases: TGTGCCATCAGTGATCAACCGTCCAGAGAGACCCAGTACTTC.